This TCR beta chain was documented in a study of control samples from healthy donors and cancer patients. Clones were read by immunoSEQ multiplex PCR, and TCRdb kept only the in-frame ones, dropping some. The data show under 150,000 clones, 75% to 90% seen once. The origin of this receptor is a woman between 45 and 65 years old with colorectal cancer. Material: PBMCs.

CDR3 nucleotides: TGTGCCAGCAGCGCCAGGTTTCGGGTCCGCACAGATACGCAGTATTTT. Translating gives CASSARFRVRTDTQYF. The V call is TRBV11-2, the J call TRBJ2-3; D call uncertain. The germline V gene encodes CDR1 SGHAT and CDR2 FQNNGV. This CDR3 contains 16 residues. V lost 5 bases and J lost 1, with 16 bases in between.